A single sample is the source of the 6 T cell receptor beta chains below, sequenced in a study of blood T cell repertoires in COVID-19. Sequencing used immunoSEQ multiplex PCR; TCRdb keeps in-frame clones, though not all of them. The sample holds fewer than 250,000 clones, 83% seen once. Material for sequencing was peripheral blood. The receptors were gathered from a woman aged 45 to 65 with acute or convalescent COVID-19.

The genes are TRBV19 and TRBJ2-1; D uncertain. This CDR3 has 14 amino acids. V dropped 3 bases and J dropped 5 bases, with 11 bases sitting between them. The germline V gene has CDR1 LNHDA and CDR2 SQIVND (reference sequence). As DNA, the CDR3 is TGTGCCAGTAGTATTTTAGCCGTAAACAATGAGCAGTTCTTC. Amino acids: CASSILAVNNEQFF.

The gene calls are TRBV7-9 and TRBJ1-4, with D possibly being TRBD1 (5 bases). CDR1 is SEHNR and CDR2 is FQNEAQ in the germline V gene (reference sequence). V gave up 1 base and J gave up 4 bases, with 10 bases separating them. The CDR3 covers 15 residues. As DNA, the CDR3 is TGTGCCAGCAGCTTAGACTCGGGGGTTAATGAAAAACTGTTTTTT. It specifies CASSLDSGVNEKLFF.

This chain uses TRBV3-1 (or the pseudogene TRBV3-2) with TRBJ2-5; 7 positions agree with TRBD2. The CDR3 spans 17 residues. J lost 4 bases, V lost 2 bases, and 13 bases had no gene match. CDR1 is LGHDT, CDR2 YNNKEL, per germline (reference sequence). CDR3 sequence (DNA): TGTGCCAGCAGCCAAAAGGACTTAGCGGGCCCGTCAGAGACCCAGTACTTC. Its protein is CASSQKDLAGPSETQYF.

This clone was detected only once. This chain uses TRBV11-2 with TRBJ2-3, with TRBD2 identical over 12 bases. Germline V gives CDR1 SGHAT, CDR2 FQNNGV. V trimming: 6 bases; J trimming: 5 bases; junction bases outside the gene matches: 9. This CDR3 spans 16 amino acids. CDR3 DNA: TGTGCCAGCAGAACGGTACTAGCGGGGGGAGGAGATACGCAGTATTTT. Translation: CASRTVLAGGGDTQYF.

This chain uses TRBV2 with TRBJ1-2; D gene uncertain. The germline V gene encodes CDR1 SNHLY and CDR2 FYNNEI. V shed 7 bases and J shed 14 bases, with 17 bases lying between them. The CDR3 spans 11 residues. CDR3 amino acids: CASIPAGRPTF. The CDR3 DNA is TGTGCCAGCATTCCCGCGGGCAGGCCGACCTTC.

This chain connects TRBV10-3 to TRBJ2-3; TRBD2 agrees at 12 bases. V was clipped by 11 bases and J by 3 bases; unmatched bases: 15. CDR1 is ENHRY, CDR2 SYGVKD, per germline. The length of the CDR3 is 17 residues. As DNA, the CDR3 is TGTGCCTCCTCGTCCGGGACTAGCGGGCTCGCAACAGATACGCAGTATTTT. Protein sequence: CASSSGTSGLATDTQYF.